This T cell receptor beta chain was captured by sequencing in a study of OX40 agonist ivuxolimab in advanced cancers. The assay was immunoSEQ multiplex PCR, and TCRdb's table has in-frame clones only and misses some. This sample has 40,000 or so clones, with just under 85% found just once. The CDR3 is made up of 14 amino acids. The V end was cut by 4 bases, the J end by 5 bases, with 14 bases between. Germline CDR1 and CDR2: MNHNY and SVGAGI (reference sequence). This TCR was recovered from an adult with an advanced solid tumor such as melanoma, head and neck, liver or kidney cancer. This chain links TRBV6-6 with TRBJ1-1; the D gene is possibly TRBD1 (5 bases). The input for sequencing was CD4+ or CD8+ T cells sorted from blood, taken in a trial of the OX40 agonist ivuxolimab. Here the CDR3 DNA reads TGTGCCAGCAGTTTCTTCACCTCAGGGACTGAAGCTTTCTTT. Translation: CASSFFTSGTEAFF.